The 18 T cell receptor beta chains below come from one sample, sequenced in a study of shared clonotypes between healthy human individuals. The repertoire was sequenced with immunoSEQ multiplex PCR; TCRdb's copy has only in-frame clones and lacks some. The sample holds about 490,000 clones, 76% seen once. Sequencing was done on a sample of PBMCs. These receptors all come from a woman aged 40-49 years in good health. Some clones in this sample may be carry-over from other donors' samples.

The rearrangement joins TRBV5-1 to TRBJ1-4; 10 positions match TRBD1. V shed 2 bases, J shed 4 bases, and the junction held 5 bases outside the gene matches. CDR1 is SGHRS, CDR2 YFSETQ, per germline. CDR3 length equals 16 residues. The CDR3 DNA reads TGCGCCAGCAGCTTAGGGACAGGGGTCATTAATGAAAAACTGTTTTTT. Its translation: CASSLGTGVINEKLFF.

The rearrangement uses TRBV4-2 and TRBJ2-5; tentative D call: TRBD2 (5 bases). CDR1 is LGHNA and CDR2 is YNFKEQ in the germline V gene. Trimming took off 5 bases at V and 4 bases at J, with 11 bases between the two ends. The CDR3 consists of 13 residues. For the CDR3, the DNA is TGTGCCAGCAGCTTAGAGGGTGTAGAGACCCAGTACTTC. Translating it yields CASSLEGVETQYF.

The chain recombines TRBV7-2 with TRBJ2-1; 8 bases are shared with TRBD2. Germline assignment: CDR1 SGHTA and CDR2 FQGNSA. Trimming removed 3 bases from V and 7 bases from J; junction bases left unmatched: 11. The length of the CDR3 is 16 residues. The CDR3 bases are TGTGCCAGCAGCTTCAACCCAGCGGGAGTAAGTAATGAGCAGTTCTTC. Amino acid sequence: CASSFNPAGVSNEQFF.

The chain has TRBV7-2 and TRBJ2-5, with D hard to call. This CDR3 contains 13 residues. In germline, CDR1 is SGHTA, CDR2 FQGNSA. Trimming left V 1 base short and J 3 bases short, with 6 bases between. The chain's CDR3 is CASSLGPEETQYF. CDR3 DNA sequence: TGTGCCAGCAGCTTAGGGCCAGAAGAGACCCAGTACTTC.

The sample holds one count of this clone. The V and J genes are TRBV18 and TRBJ1-5; 10 bases align to TRBD1. CDR1 and CDR2 from the germline V gene are KGHSH and LQKENI. V was clipped by 6 bases and J by 6 bases; unmatched bases: 8. The CDR3 length is 15 residues. CDR3 sequence: CASSPGTGVGQPQHF. CDR3 bases: TGTGCCAGCTCTCCCGGGACAGGGGTAGGTCAGCCCCAGCATTTT.

This clone turned up a few times. The rearrangement uses TRBV6-6 and TRBJ2-7; 8 nucleotides agree with TRBD1. The CDR3 has 14 residues. Germline V gene data show CDR1 as MNHNY and CDR2 as SVGAGI (reference sequence). The junction had 3 bases not matched to a gene; V was cut back by 2 bases and J by 3 bases. The chain's CDR3 is CASSYGQGYYEQYF. The CDR3 nucleotides are TGTGCCAGCAGTTACGGACAGGGATACTACGAGCAGTACTTC.

V gene TRBV11-3 combines with J gene TRBJ2-1; TRBD2 matches 7 bases. The J segment lost 10 bases and the V segment lost 1 base, leaving 4 bases of the junction unmatched. Germline loops: CDR1 SGHNT, CDR2 YENEEA. This CDR3 comprises 13 residues. CDR3 DNA sequence: TGTGCCAGCAGCTTAGCTGGGGAGGGGGAGCAGTTCTTC. Protein: CASSLAGEGEQFF.

To note about this clone: This sample includes further DNA sequences coding for the same CDR3. The chain couples TRBV7-2 to TRBJ2-1, with 7 nucleotides matching TRBD2. Germline-derived CDR1 and CDR2 are SGHTA and FQGNSA. CDR3 length equals 15 residues. The ends lost 0 bases at V and 2 bases at J; junction bases unmatched: 1. Here the CDR3 reads CASSLAGGPYNEQFF. The CDR3 DNA reads TGTGCCAGCAGCTTAGCGGGAGGGCCCTACAATGAGCAGTTCTTC.

This clone was detected only a few times. This chain joins TRBV4-2 and TRBJ2-4, with D unclear. CDR1 and CDR2 from the germline V gene are LGHNA and YNFKEQ. The ends were cut back, 0 bases at V and 0 bases at J, with 6 bases in the middle. CDR3 length equals 15 residues. The CDR3: CASSQEELAKNIQYF. CDR3 nucleotide sequence: TGTGCCAGCAGCCAAGAGGAACTAGCCAAAAACATTCAGTACTTC.

The chain is built from TRBV28 and TRBJ1-2, with D possibly being TRBD1 (5 bases). The CDR3 totals 14 residues. Trimming removed 8 bases at V and 7 bases at J, with 20 bases between. Germline V gene sequence: CDR1 MDHEN, CDR2 SYDVKM. The CDR3 region has the DNA TGTGCCAGCTCACCCCGGGGGTCTGCAGCTGGCTACACCTTC. This codes for CASSPRGSAAGYTF.

V and J are TRBV19 and TRBJ2-7; 9 nucleotides align to TRBD1. The CDR3 length is 13 residues. Per the germline V gene, CDR1 is LNHDA and CDR2 is SQIVND (reference sequence). V lost 5 bases to trimming and J lost 5 bases; unmatched junction nucleotides: 4. The CDR3 loop is CASSPQGAHEQYF. The CDR3 nucleotides read TGTGCCAGTAGTCCACAGGGGGCCCACGAGCAGTACTTC.

This clone was observed once. V usage is TRBV10-3 and J usage is TRBJ2-2; 8 nucleotides align to TRBD2. The CDR3 covers 15 residues. The V segment lost 5 bases and the J segment 0 bases; nucleotides outside the gene matches: 2. Germline CDR1 reads ENHRY; CDR2 reads SYGVKD. The CDR3 sequence: CAISLAGSNTGELFF. As DNA, the CDR3 is TGTGCCATCAGTTTAGCGGGATCGAACACCGGGGAGCTGTTTTTT.

The chain employs TRBV28 and TRBJ1-3; no reliable D call. The CDR3 covers 13 residues. The ends were cut back, 1 base at V and 8 bases at J, with 9 bases in the middle. Germline V gene data show CDR1 as MDHEN and CDR2 as SYDVKM. CDR3 DNA sequence: TGTGCCAGCAGTTTATCCTCGGCGGACACCATATATTTT. Its protein product is CASSLSSADTIYF. Combining the CDR3 with reference TRBV28 and TRBJ1-3 gives the whole variable domain DVKVTQSSRYLVKRTGEKVFLECVQDMDHENMFWYRQDPGLGLRLIYFSYDVKMKEKGDIPEGYSVSREKKERFSLILESASTNQTSMYLCASSLSSADTIYFGEGSWLTVV.

The chain has TRBV28 and TRBJ2-6; D is undetermined. Trimming cost V 7 bases and J 4 bases, with 11 bases left between them. Germline CDR1 is MDHEN and CDR2 is SYDVKM. This CDR3 has 14 amino acids. The CDR3 is CASKFQSGANVLTF. In nucleotides, the CDR3 is TGTGCCAGCAAATTTCAGTCGGGGGCCAACGTCCTGACTTTC.

The chain couples TRBV30 to TRBJ1-1; D uncertain. Looked up from germline, CDR1 is GTSNPN and CDR2 is SVGIG (reference sequence). CDR3 length: 14 amino acids. Trimming removed 0 bases at V and 5 bases at J, with 13 bases between. This chain's CDR3 is CAWSVPGSRTEAFF. Here the CDR3 DNA reads TGTGCCTGGAGTGTACCCGGGTCGAGGACTGAAGCTTTCTTT.

This chain joins TRBV30 and TRBJ1-2, with a possible D match to TRBD1 (5 bases). From germline, CDR1 is GTSNPN and CDR2 SVGIG (reference sequence). This CDR3 region has 15 residues. Trimming removed 0 bases from V and 4 bases from J, with 15 bases in between. This CDR3 is CAWSVRLDSPYGYTF. The CDR3 nucleotides read TGTGCCTGGAGTGTACGGCTAGACAGCCCCTATGGCTACACCTTC.

The chain is built from TRBV10-2 and TRBJ1-2, with D possibly matching TRBD1 (5 bases). This CDR3 region has 11 residues. Germline loops: CDR1 WSHSY, CDR2 SAAADI. V was pared by 4 bases and J by 6 bases, with 6 bases between. CDR3: CASSATDGYTF. Here the CDR3 DNA reads TGCGCCAGCAGTGCGACAGATGGCTACACCTTC.

A remark on this clone: This sample also contains other DNA sequences that code for the same CDR3. The V gene is TRBV29-1, the J gene TRBJ2-7; 10 nucleotides line up with TRBD2. J gave up 0 bases and V 4 bases, and 0 bases lay outside the gene matches. Germline values: CDR1 SQVTM, CDR2 ANQGSEA. The CDR3 is made up of 13 amino acids. The DNA of the CDR3 is TGCAGCGTTGGGACTAGCGGCTCCTACGAGCAGTACTTC. Protein product: CSVGTSGSYEQYF.